The clone carrying this T cell receptor (beta chain) was picked up a small number of times. Its antigen is not known. TCRdb reprocessed the 5' RACE reads via MiXCR and lists one record per CDR3 protein. The data contain hundreds of thousands of distinct CDR3 sequences, around 6% of them singletons. The data stem from a study of identical twins. Healthy Caucasians provided all donations. Study-wide results and limits: Conclusions rested on cross-sectional statistics rather than following the same donors. Memory repertoires lacked the insertion deficit that abundant cord blood beta clonotypes showed. The models gave estimates that fell short of the out-of-frame TCR alpha sharing seen in monozygotic twins.

The ends were cut back, 1 base at V and 6 bases at J, with 15 bases in the middle. The CDR3 runs to 15 residues. Per germline, CDR1 MGHDK and CDR2 SYGVNS. Material for sequencing was naive T cells sorted from blood. The chain joins TRBV25-1 to TRBJ1-2, with unresolved D. This receptor was obtained from a man in his late teens or twenties in good health. The CDR3 DNA reads as TGTGCCAGCAGTGAATTTCGGACGGAGTGGGATGGCTACACCTTC. It is translated as CASSEFRTEWDGYTF.